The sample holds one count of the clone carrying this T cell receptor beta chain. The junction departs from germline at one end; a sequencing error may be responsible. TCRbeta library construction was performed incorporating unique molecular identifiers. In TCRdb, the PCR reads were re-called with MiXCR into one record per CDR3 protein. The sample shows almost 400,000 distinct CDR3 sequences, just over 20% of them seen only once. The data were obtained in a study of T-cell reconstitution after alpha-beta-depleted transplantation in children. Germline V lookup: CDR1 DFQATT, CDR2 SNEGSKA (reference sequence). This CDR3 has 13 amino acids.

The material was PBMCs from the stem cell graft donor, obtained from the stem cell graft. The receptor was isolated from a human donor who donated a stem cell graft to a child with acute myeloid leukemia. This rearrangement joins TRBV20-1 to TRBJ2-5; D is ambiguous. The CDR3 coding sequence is TGCGGTGCTAGAGATCCTGGGGTCGAGACCCAGTACTTC. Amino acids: CGARDPGVETQYF.